The source of this T cell receptor beta chain is a study of cytomegalovirus exposure and HLA in healthy donors. CDR1 SGHTA and CDR2 FQGNSA come from the germline V gene. The CDR3 sequence is 19 residues long. V shed 1 base, J shed 11 bases, and the junction held 24 bases outside the gene matches. Amplification used 60 Vbeta primers and 13 Jbeta primers. This table comes from immunoSEQ multiplex PCR, and its TCRdb copy is limited to in-frame clones, with some not included. The data contain around 100,000 clones, approximately 70% of them singletons. Sequenced: PBMCs. The origin of this receptor is a man aged 25 to 40 in good health and CMV-seropositive. The chain links TRBV7-2 to TRBJ2-5; TRBD1 agrees at 8 bases. The CDR3 sequence is CASSLGSVVGDRRFRTQYF. CDR3 sequence (DNA): TGTGCCAGCAGCTTAGGGTCGGTAGTCGGGGACAGGCGTTTTCGGACGCAGTACTTC.